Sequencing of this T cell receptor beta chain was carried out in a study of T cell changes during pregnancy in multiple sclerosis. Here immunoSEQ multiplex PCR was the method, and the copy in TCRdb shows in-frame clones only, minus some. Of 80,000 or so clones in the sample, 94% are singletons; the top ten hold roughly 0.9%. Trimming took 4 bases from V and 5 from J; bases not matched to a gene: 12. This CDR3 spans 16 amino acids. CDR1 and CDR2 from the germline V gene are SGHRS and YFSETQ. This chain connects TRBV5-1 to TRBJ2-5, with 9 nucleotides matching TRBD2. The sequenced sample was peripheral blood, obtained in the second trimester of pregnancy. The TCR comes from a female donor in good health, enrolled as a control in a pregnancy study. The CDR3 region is CASSPSAGGPSETQYF. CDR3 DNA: TGCGCCAGCAGCCCCTCGGCGGGAGGGCCGTCGGAGACCCAGTACTTC.